The 8 T cell receptor beta chains reported below all come from one sample, sequenced in a study of cytomegalovirus exposure and HLA in healthy donors. Repertoires were generated with immunoSEQ multiplex PCR, while TCRdb's copy carries only in-frame clones and drops some. The data show tens of thousands of clones, around 94% seen once. Sequenced material: PBMCs. The receptors were sampled from a man aged 18 to 29 in good health and CMV-seronegative.

V is TRBV6-5 and J is TRBJ2-1, with 9 bases fitting TRBD2. Germline V gene data show CDR1 as MNHEY and CDR2 as SVGAGI. CDR3 size: 14 residues. V was pared by 4 bases and J by 7 bases, with 5 bases of the junction left unmatched. CDR3: CASSSIAGVNEQFF. CDR3 DNA sequence: TGTGCCAGCAGTTCCATAGCGGGAGTAAATGAGCAGTTCTTC.

Turning to this clone: The limits of the CDR3 on the DNA are not certain, so only TCRdb's listed CDR3 is given. The V gene is TRBV27, the J gene TRBJ1-2. Looked up from germline, CDR1 is MNHEY and CDR2 is SMNVEV (reference sequence). The CDR3 length is 12 residues, termini included. The CDR3 is CASSSSGYGYTF.

This sequence joins TRBV30 and TRBJ2-4; tentative D call: TRBD1 (6 bases). The length of the CDR3 is 15 residues. The germline gives CDR1 GTSNPN, CDR2 SVGIG (reference sequence). The germline V and J ends were trimmed by 2 bases and 3 bases, with 14 bases remaining between them. The CDR3 is CAWSRVDRFKNIQYF. DNA for the CDR3: TGTGCCTGGAGTAGAGTCGACAGGTTCAAAAACATTCAGTACTTC.

This chain connects TRBV5-1 to TRBJ2-7; D perhaps matches TRBD1 (5 bases). The germline V gene has CDR1 SGHRS and CDR2 YFSETQ. V was trimmed by 0 bases and J by 4 bases, leaving 26 bases between them. The CDR3 consists of 19 residues. The CDR3 here is CASSLEGNVDQTPSYEQYF. The CDR3 DNA reads as TGCGCCAGCAGCTTGGAGGGGAATGTGGACCAAACACCATCGTACGAGCAGTACTTC.

J is TRBJ1-5 and V is TRBV27; perhaps TRBD1 as D (5 bases). The V gene lost 0 bases and the J gene lost 10 bases, with 10 bases spanning the gap. CDR1 and CDR2 (germline): MNHEY, SMNVEV (reference sequence). The CDR3 spans 13 residues. The CDR3 spells CASSLSFTGPQHF. CDR3 sequence (DNA): TGTGCCAGCAGTTTATCGTTTACAGGTCCCCAGCATTTT.

The gene calls are TRBV6-5 and TRBJ2-7; TRBD1 matches 7 bases. The J segment lost 4 bases and the V segment lost 3 bases, leaving 9 bases of the junction unmatched. CDR3 length equals 15 residues. Germline CDR1 and CDR2: MNHEY and SVGAGI. The CDR3 bases are TGTGCCAGCAGTTATCGGCCGGGACAGAGTTACGAGCAGTACTTC. Amino acids: CASSYRPGQSYEQYF.

The genes are TRBV27 and TRBJ1-2, with 10 bases that match TRBD1. From germline, CDR1 is MNHEY and CDR2 SMNVEV (reference sequence). Trimming took 5 bases from V and 6 from J; bases not matched to a gene: 9. The CDR3 is made up of 15 amino acids. Here the CDR3 reads CASSLDRTGGDGYTF. The DNA for the CDR3 is TGTGCCAGCAGTCTCGATAGGACAGGGGGGGATGGCTACACCTTC.

The chain carries TRBV28 and TRBJ2-5; TRBD2 agrees at 9 bases. Trimming cost V 2 bases and J 2 bases; bases outside gene matches: 3. This CDR3 contains 15 residues. The V gene's germline CDR1 is MDHEN and CDR2 SYDVKM. In DNA form, the CDR3 reads TGTGCCAGCAGTTTAACTAGCGGGTTACAAGAGACCCAGTACTTC. This translates into CASSLTSGLQETQYF. Combining the CDR3 with reference TRBV28 and TRBJ2-5 gives the whole variable domain DVKVTQSSRYLVKRTGEKVFLECVQDMDHENMFWYRQDPGLGLRLIYFSYDVKMKEKGDIPEGYSVSREKKERFSLILESASTNQTSMYLCASSLTSGLQETQYFGPGTRLLVL.